A single sample is the source of the 29 T cell receptor beta chains below, sequenced in a study of T cells after yellow fever vaccination. TCRdb called the 5' RACE reads again in MiXCR, with one record for every CDR3 protein. The sample records some 260,000 distinct CDR3 sequences, approximately 5.2% being singletons. Sequencing used CD4+ T cells sorted from PBMCs, obtained on the day of the yellow fever booster vaccination. The receptors here all came from a man younger than 35 who received the YFV17D yellow fever vaccine.

The gene calls are TRBV7-8 and TRBJ2-1; 12 positions agree with TRBD1. Unmatched junction bases numbered 5, after V lost 2 bases and J lost 9 bases. Germline V gives CDR1 SGHVS, CDR2 FQNEAQ. The length of the CDR3 is 15 residues. The CDR3 reads CASSLWGQGATEQFF. CDR3 in DNA: TGTGCCAGCAGCTTATGGGGACAGGGGGCGACTGAGCAGTTCTTC.

V is TRBV27 and J is TRBJ2-1; either TRBD1 or TRBD2 may supply D (6 bases each). In germline, CDR1 is MNHEY, CDR2 SMNVEV (reference sequence). The CDR3 contains 15 residues. Trimming shortened V by 6 bases and J by 5 bases, and 17 bases separated the two germline ends. DNA for the CDR3: TGTGCCAGCAGCCTTTCACGGGGGCGACACAATGAGCAGTTCTTC. It codes for CASSLSRGRHNEQFF.

The V and J genes are TRBV18 and TRBJ1-4; TRBD1 is a possible D gene (5 bases). This CDR3 has 16 amino acids. V gave up 10 bases and J gave up 0 bases, with 18 bases separating them. CDR1 is KGHSH and CDR2 is LQKENI in the germline V gene. The CDR3 is CATSVRRGTTNEKLFF. CDR3 DNA: TGTGCCACGAGTGTCAGGAGGGGCACAACTAATGAAAAACTGTTTTTT.

The J gene is TRBJ2-1, the V gene TRBV6-5; 7 bases match TRBD1. Trimming cost V 6 bases and J 2 bases; bases outside gene matches: 7. CDR1 and CDR2 from the germline V gene are MNHEY and SVGAGI. This CDR3 has 15 amino acids. CDR3 DNA sequence: TGTGCCAGCAGGCTAACAGGGGACCCCTACAATGAGCAGTTCTTC. Its translation is CASRLTGDPYNEQFF.

This clonotype has more than one count but fewer than ten. The chain has TRBV2 and TRBJ2-2; no clear D. Trimming took 8 bases from V and 1 from J, leaving 8 bases between them. CDR1 is SNHLY, CDR2 FYNNEI, per germline. CDR3 length equals 13 residues. The CDR3 DNA reads as TGTGCCAGCTCGAAAGAGAACACCGGGGAGCTGTTTTTT. Translated: CASSKENTGELFF.

The chain combines TRBV7-3 with TRBJ2-1; D may be TRBD1 (5 bases). Trimming took off 5 bases at V and 0 bases at J, with 11 bases between the two ends. From germline, CDR1 is SGHTA and CDR2 FQGTGA. The CDR3 consists of 15 residues. The CDR3 bases are TGTGCCAGCAGCAAACAGGTTAGCTCCTACAATGAGCAGTTCTTC. Its translation: CASSKQVSSYNEQFF.

This clonotype has at least ten counts. The chain has TRBV19 and TRBJ2-2; TRBD1 is a possible D gene (6 bases). The germline gives CDR1 LNHDA, CDR2 SQIVND (reference sequence). The CDR3 is 14 amino acids. Trimming removed 5 bases from V and 2 bases from J, with 9 bases in between. The CDR3: CASSWDKNTGELFF. Written as DNA, the CDR3 is TGTGCCAGTAGTTGGGACAAAAACACCGGGGAGCTGTTTTTT.

The chain recombines TRBV5-1 with TRBJ1-2; possible D gene TRBD1, 6 bases. The CDR3 spans 15 residues. Trimming pared 6 bases from V and 3 bases from J, leaving 18 bases between. The V gene's germline CDR1 is SGHRS and CDR2 YFSETQ. The CDR3 here is CASKNRDEGDYGYTF. The CDR3 DNA is TGCGCCAGCAAGAACAGGGACGAAGGGGACTATGGCTACACCTTC.

This clonotype was seen a few times. This rearrangement joins TRBV19 to TRBJ1-4, with 9 bases that match TRBD1. The V segment lost 4 bases and the J segment 8 bases; nucleotides outside the gene matches: 5. This CDR3 has 14 amino acids. Germline assignment: CDR1 LNHDA and CDR2 SQIVND (reference sequence). CDR3 in amino acids: CASSTGGTGEKLFF. The CDR3 DNA sequence: TGTGCCAGTAGTACCGGCGGGACAGGGGAAAAACTGTTTTTT.

The table lists this clonotype with a few counts. The J gene is TRBJ1-2, the V gene TRBV4-1; D is uncertain. The CDR3 extends over 16 amino acids. Germline assignment: CDR1 MGHRA and CDR2 YSYEKL. Trimming shortened V by 2 bases and J by 2 bases, and 15 bases separated the two germline ends. The CDR3 coding sequence is TGCGCCAGCAGCCAATACTTTACGGACGCGAACTATGGCTACACCTTC. It encodes CASSQYFTDANYGYTF.

This clonotype has a handful of counts. The J gene is TRBJ2-2, the V gene TRBV12-3 or TRBV12-4; D is unclear. The CDR3 runs 13 residues. Deletions cut 5 bases from V and 6 bases from J, with 10 bases between. As DNA, the CDR3 is TGTGCCAGCAGTCCCCAAAGGGCCGGGGAGCTGTTTTTT. Translating it yields CASSPQRAGELFF.

The chain recombines TRBV11-3 with TRBJ2-3, with 8 bases identical to TRBD1. V was pared by 4 bases and J by 4 bases, with 7 bases of the junction left unmatched. The CDR3 loop spans 15 amino acids. Per germline, CDR1 SGHNT and CDR2 YENEEA. For the CDR3, the DNA is TGTGCCAGCAGCTCCGGACAGGGAGATTCAGATACGCAGTATTTT. This codes for CASSSGQGDSDTQYF.

A few counts support this clonotype. CDR3 sequence (DNA): TGTGCCACCAGTGATTTTACAGGGGGACCAAGTGAGCAGTTCTTC. It translates to CATSDFTGGPSEQFF. The V and J genes are TRBV24-1 and TRBJ2-1; 8 bases fit TRBD1. The CDR3 length is 15 residues. V was pared by 1 base and J by 9 bases, with 7 bases of the junction left unmatched. Germline V gives CDR1 KGHDR, CDR2 SFDVKD.

This clonotype appeared a few times. The V gene is TRBV5-1, the J gene TRBJ1-2; 7 nucleotides align to TRBD1. The CDR3 contains 13 residues. With 4 bases clipped from V and 6 bases from J, the junction kept 6 bases outside the gene matches. Germline V lookup: CDR1 SGHRS, CDR2 YFSETQ. The CDR3 sequence is CASSAGTDDGYTF. CDR3 nucleotide sequence: TGCGCCAGCAGCGCGGGGACAGACGATGGCTACACCTTC.

For this clonotype: This may arise from a read error, as a much more abundant clone is one base away. The CDR3 reads CASSYMETQYF. In DNA form, the CDR3 reads TGTGCCAGCAGTTACATGGAGACCCAGTACTTC. J is TRBJ2-5 and V is TRBV6-5; no reliable D call. CDR3 size: 11 residues. The V end lost 2 bases, the J end lost 5 bases, and 3 bases lay between the germline ends. Germline V lookup: CDR1 MNHEY, CDR2 SVGAGI.

Comments on this clonotype: One end of the junction fails to match germline, which may point to a read error. The rearrangement links TRBV7-2 to TRBJ2-2, with 10 bases aligning to TRBD2. The CDR3 totals 14 residues. Germline lookup yields CDR1 SGHTA and CDR2 FQGNSA. The CDR3 DNA follows: TGTGCCAGCAGCATAGCGGGGGGCACCGGGGAGCTGTTTTTT. Translated: CASSIAGGTGELFF.

V gene TRBV3-1 combines with J gene TRBJ2-1, with 11 nucleotides matching TRBD2. Germline CDR1 LGHDT, CDR2 YNNKEL (reference sequence). This CDR3 comprises 17 residues. V lost 4 bases and J lost 4; bases outside the gene matches: 9. In nucleotides, the CDR3 is TGTGCCAGCAGCCGCAGAGTGACTAGCGGGGTTTACAATGAGCAGTTCTTC. Its translation is CASSRRVTSGVYNEQFF.

CDR3 protein: CASSWSSGNTIYF. As DNA, the CDR3 is TGTGCCAGCAGCTGGAGCTCTGGAAACACCATATATTTT. The chain uses TRBV7-2 and TRBJ1-3, with no clear D. The germline CDR1 and CDR2 sequences are SGHTA and FQGNSA. The CDR3 is 13 residues long. The V end lost 4 bases, the J end lost 0 bases, and 4 bases lay between the germline ends.

The chain recombines TRBV12-3 or TRBV12-4 with TRBJ2-1; 9 bases map to TRBD2. The V gene end was trimmed by 7 bases and the J gene end by 9 bases; junction bases not matched to a gene: 10. The CDR3 is made up of 14 amino acids. The CDR3 sequence is CASKPGLANSEQFF. The CDR3 coding sequence is TGTGCCAGCAAGCCGGGACTAGCAAACAGTGAGCAGTTCTTC.

This clonotype was recorded a few times. The chain recombines TRBV30 with TRBJ1-1; D is perhaps TRBD1 (6 bases). The CDR3 extends over 13 amino acids. Trimming removed 0 bases from V and 9 bases from J, with 14 bases in between. The V gene's germline CDR1 is GTSNPN and CDR2 SVGIG (reference sequence). CDR3 sequence reads: CAWSVLAGAKAFF. The CDR3 DNA reads TGTGCCTGGAGTGTACTGGCAGGGGCCAAAGCTTTCTTT. Drawing the rest from reference TRBV30 and TRBJ1-1, the complete variable domain is SQTIHQWPATLVQPVGSPLSLECTVEGTSNPNLYWYRQAAGRGLQLLFYSVGIGQISSEVPQNLSASRPQDRQFILSSKKLLLSDSGFYLCAWSVLAGAKAFFGQGTRLTVV.

Only a few counts were recorded for this clonotype. The chain uses TRBV7-9 and TRBJ2-5; D is perhaps TRBD2 (5 bases). Trimming removed 0 bases at V and 3 bases at J, with 11 bases between. Germline assignment: CDR1 SEHNR and CDR2 FQNEAQ (reference sequence). The CDR3 has 15 residues. CDR3 sequence: CASSLAWTAEETQYF. The CDR3 DNA reads as TGTGCCAGCAGCTTAGCGTGGACTGCTGAAGAGACCCAGTACTTC.

The chain carries TRBV19 and TRBJ1-2; no clear D. The germline V gene has CDR1 LNHDA and CDR2 SQIVND (reference sequence). CDR3 length equals 11 residues. In DNA form, the CDR3 reads TGTGGCAGCTGGGAGAACTATGGCTACACCTTC. This translates into CGSWENYGYTF.

The chain combines TRBV9 with TRBJ2-4; D may be TRBD2 (5 bases). Trimming left V 0 bases short and J 6 bases short, with 7 bases between. CDR1 is SGDLS and CDR2 is YYNGEE in the germline V gene. The CDR3 covers 13 residues. The CDR3 is CASSVGAGNIQYF. As DNA, the CDR3 is TGTGCCAGCAGCGTAGGTGCGGGAAACATTCAGTACTTC.

V gene TRBV25-1 combines with J gene TRBJ1-2, with a weak D call TRBD1 (5 bases). The CDR3 has 13 residues. V was trimmed by 3 bases and J by 3 bases, leaving 8 bases between them. Germline V gene sequence: CDR1 MGHDK, CDR2 SYGVNS. CDR3 region: CASSEGPDYGYTF. In DNA, the CDR3 is TGTGCCAGCAGTGAGGGACCAGACTATGGCTACACCTTC.

In this sample, this clonotype turned up a few times. V is TRBV6-5 and J is TRBJ2-1; 10 positions match TRBD2. Trimming at V came to 6 bases and at J to 8 bases, leaving 10 bases not matched to a gene. Germline V gives CDR1 MNHEY, CDR2 SVGAGI. This CDR3 spans 15 amino acids. The CDR3 sequence is CASRPRLAGRDEQFF. CDR3 in DNA: TGTGCCAGCAGACCCAGACTAGCGGGCAGGGATGAGCAGTTCTTC.

This clonotype was seen at least ten times. The chain is built from TRBV4-3 and TRBJ2-3; 9 bases align to TRBD2. The V gene's germline CDR1 is LGHNA and CDR2 YSLEER. The CDR3 has 20 amino acids. Germline trimming cut 0 bases from V and 0 bases from J; bases unmatched to any gene: 13. The CDR3 loop is CASSQDGGGGAPGSTDTQYF. The CDR3 nucleotides read TGCGCCAGCAGCCAAGATGGAGGCGGGGGGGCGCCTGGGAGCACAGATACGCAGTATTTT.

This clonotype came up a few times. The chain carries TRBV18 and TRBJ2-3; D uncertain. Germline V gene data show CDR1 as KGHSH and CDR2 as LQKENI. Trimming pared 2 bases from V and 2 bases from J, leaving 5 bases between. CDR3 length: 13 amino acids. CDR3 sequence: CASSPADTDTQYF. The CDR3 DNA is TGTGCCAGCTCACCAGCAGACACAGATACGCAGTATTTT.

The chain employs TRBV12-3 or TRBV12-4 and TRBJ2-1; 12 nucleotides line up with TRBD2. This CDR3 region has 15 residues. After removal of 6 bases from V and 6 bases from J, the junction contained 6 bases not matched to a gene. The CDR3: CASRYGLAGPNEQFF. Here the CDR3 DNA reads TGTGCCAGCAGATATGGACTAGCGGGGCCCAATGAGCAGTTCTTC.

This clonotype was detected a few times. This sequence joins TRBV7-9 and TRBJ2-6; D is ambiguous. Germline V gene sequence: CDR1 SEHNR, CDR2 FQNEAQ (reference sequence). Trimming removed 0 bases at V and 0 bases at J, with 6 bases between. The CDR3 has 16 amino acids. DNA for the CDR3: TGTGCCAGCAGCTTAGCGACGGACTCTGGGGCCAACGTCCTGACTTTC. Translating it yields CASSLATDSGANVLTF.